These 13 T cell receptor beta chains were sequenced from one sample in a study of blood T cell repertoires in COVID-19. TCRdb's table, derived via immunoSEQ multiplex PCR, lists solely in-frame clones and lacks some. The table records over 250,000 clones, nearly 90% of them present only once. The sequenced sample was PBMCs or T cells enriched from blood (not recorded which). These receptors all come from a woman in her thirties who had recovered from COVID-19.

The rearrangement uses TRBV4-2 and TRBJ1-1; D gene ambiguous. This CDR3 region has 15 residues. Germline CDR1 LGHNA, CDR2 YNFKEQ. Trimming stripped 0 bases from V and 2 bases from J, with 10 bases between. DNA of the CDR3: TGTGCCAGCAGCCAAGAAGGCGGTAGAAACACTGAAGCTTTCTTT. Amino acids: CASSQEGGRNTEAFF.

V gene TRBV7-9 combines with J gene TRBJ1-4; 7 bases agree with TRBD1. In germline, CDR1 is SEHNR, CDR2 FQNEAQ (reference sequence). V gave up 8 bases and J gave up 6 bases; unmatched junction bases: 6. The CDR3 has 13 amino acids. Written as DNA, the CDR3 is TGTGCCAGCCTCAGACAGGGAGATGAAAAACTGTTTTTT. Its translation: CASLRQGDEKLFF.

The chain couples TRBV4-3 to TRBJ1-5; D remains unclear. The CDR3 spans 14 residues. V was trimmed by 0 bases and J by 4 bases, leaving 7 bases between them. Germline V gives CDR1 LGHNA, CDR2 YSLEER. Here the CDR3 reads CASSQDQANQPQHF. CDR3 nucleotide sequence: TGCGCCAGCAGCCAAGATCAGGCTAATCAGCCCCAGCATTTT.

This clone was observed a handful of times. The rearrangement uses TRBV12-3 or TRBV12-4 and TRBJ1-3; 8 nucleotides line up with TRBD1. Germline trimming cut 7 bases from V and 4 bases from J; bases unmatched to any gene: 3. The CDR3 runs to 13 residues. The CDR3 loop is CASIAGGGNTIYF. The DNA for the CDR3 is TGTGCCAGCATTGCAGGGGGCGGAAACACCATATATTTT.

This sequence joins TRBV9 and TRBJ1-1; the D is unclear. This CDR3 has 15 amino acids. The V gene's germline CDR1 is SGDLS and CDR2 YYNGEE. Between the trimmed V and J ends, which lost 4 bases and 3 bases, there was a span of 16 bases. The CDR3 reads CASSKKDWLYTEAFF. DNA of the CDR3: TGTGCCAGCAGCAAAAAGGACTGGTTATACACTGAAGCTTTCTTT.

This clone was detected once. The chain joins TRBV9 to TRBJ2-1, with 9 nucleotides matching TRBD1. V gave up 4 bases and J gave up 7 bases; unmatched junction bases: 9. The CDR3 runs 15 residues. Germline CDR1 reads SGDLS; CDR2 reads YYNGEE. The CDR3 is CASSPHRDRENEQFF. The DNA of the CDR3 is TGTGCCAGCAGCCCCCACCGGGACAGGGAGAATGAGCAGTTCTTC.

This clone appeared a single time. The chain combines TRBV9 with TRBJ1-6, with TRBD1 identical over 7 bases. This CDR3 is built from 16 residues. CDR1 and CDR2 (germline): SGDLS, YYNGEE. V lost 3 bases to trimming and J lost 5 bases; unmatched junction nucleotides: 8. CDR3 bases: TGTGCCAGCAGCGGAGGACAGGTTGGGCATAATTCACCCCTCCACTTT. Translated, it gives CASSGGQVGHNSPLHF.

For the CDR3, the DNA is TGCGCCAGCAGCCAGGAACCGGGACTAGCATTTGAGCAGTTCTTC. This codes for CASSQEPGLAFEQFF. The chain is built from TRBV4-3 and TRBJ2-1, with 9 positions matching TRBD2. V shed 3 bases, J shed 9 bases, and the junction held 9 bases outside the gene matches. Germline V gene data show CDR1 as LGHNA and CDR2 as YSLEER. This CDR3 has 15 amino acids.

V usage is TRBV29-1 and J usage is TRBJ2-7, with TRBD1 identical over 8 bases. The J segment lost 1 base and the V segment lost 4 bases, leaving 3 bases of the junction unmatched. The CDR3 is 13 residues long. Germline V gene lookup returns CDR1 SQVTM and CDR2 ANQGSEA. CDR3 DNA: TGCAGCGTTGGGGGACAGGTGTCCTACGAGCAGTACTTC. Amino acids: CSVGGQVSYEQYF.

Of note for this clone: At the DNA level, this CDR3 is encoded by other sequences in the same sample as well. The V and J genes are TRBV18 and TRBJ1-5; D is undetermined. The V and J ends lost 8 bases and 1 base respectively, with 9 bases between them. The CDR3 runs to 13 residues. CDR1 is KGHSH and CDR2 is LQKENI in the germline V gene. This CDR3 is CASRGGSNQPQHF. CDR3 in DNA: TGTGCCAGCCGTGGAGGGAGCAATCAGCCCCAGCATTTT.

The chain combines TRBV27 with TRBJ1-1; 7 bases agree with TRBD1. Germline trimming cut 6 bases from V and 1 base from J; bases unmatched to any gene: 8. Germline V gene data show CDR1 as MNHEY and CDR2 as SMNVEV (reference sequence). This CDR3 is built from 15 residues. The CDR3 here is CASRSRGEKNTEAFF. The CDR3 DNA sequence: TGTGCCAGCAGGTCCAGGGGGGAGAAGAACACTGAAGCTTTCTTT.

This chain links TRBV16 with TRBJ1-2; D is ambiguous. This CDR3 has 13 residues. Trimming pared 7 bases from V and 3 bases from J, leaving 12 bases between. Germline V gene sequence: CDR1 KGHSY, CDR2 FQNENV. CDR3 region: CASTTRRYYGYTF. In DNA form, the CDR3 reads TGTGCCAGCACCACCAGGAGGTACTATGGCTACACCTTC.

This chain connects TRBV18 to TRBJ1-5; D is perhaps TRBD1 (6 bases). Trimming cost V 3 bases and J 2 bases, with 14 bases left between them. This CDR3 spans 16 amino acids. Germline V gene lookup returns CDR1 KGHSH and CDR2 LQKENI. DNA of the CDR3: TGTGCCAGCTCACCGTACAGGGAGACGGGCAATCAGCCCCAGCATTTT. It encodes CASSPYRETGNQPQHF.